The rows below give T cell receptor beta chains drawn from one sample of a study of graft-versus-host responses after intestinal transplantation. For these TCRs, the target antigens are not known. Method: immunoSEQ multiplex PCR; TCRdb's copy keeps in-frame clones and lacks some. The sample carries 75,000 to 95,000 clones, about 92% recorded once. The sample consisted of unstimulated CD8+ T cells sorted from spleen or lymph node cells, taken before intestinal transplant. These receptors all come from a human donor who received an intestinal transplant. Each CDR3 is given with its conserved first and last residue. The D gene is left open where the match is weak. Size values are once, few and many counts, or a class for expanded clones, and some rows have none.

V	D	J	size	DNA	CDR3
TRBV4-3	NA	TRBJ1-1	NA	TGCGCCAGCAGCCAAGGGGCACCCAACACTGAAGCTTTCTTT	CASSQGAPNTEAFF
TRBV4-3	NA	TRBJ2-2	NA	TGCGCCAGCAGCCAAGGGACTTCGGAGGTGGAGTGGAGCACCGGGGAGCTGTTTTTT	CASSQGTSEVEWSTGELFF
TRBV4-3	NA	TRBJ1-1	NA	TGCGCCAGCAGCCAAGTAGTCAGGGCTAACACTGAAGCTTTCTTT	CASSQVVRANTEAFF
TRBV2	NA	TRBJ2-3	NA	TGTGCCAGCACGGACGGGGGAGATACGCAGTATTTT	CASTDGGDTQYF
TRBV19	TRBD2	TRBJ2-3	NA	TGTGCCAGTAGTAGGACCCAGCTAGCGGGGGAAACAGATACGCAGTATTTT	CASSRTQLAGETDTQYF
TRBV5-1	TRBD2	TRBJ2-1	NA	TGCGCCAGCAGCGGACTAGGCGGGGGATACAATGAGCAGTTCTTC	CASSGLGGGYNEQFF
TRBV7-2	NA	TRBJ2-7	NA	TGTGCCAGCAGCTTAGAGGGGGGGTTGTACGAGCAGTACTTC	CASSLEGGLYEQYF
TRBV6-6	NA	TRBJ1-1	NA	TGTGCCAGCAGTTACTCGGTTCGGGGTGAGGACACTGAAGCTTTCTTT	CASSYSVRGEDTEAFF
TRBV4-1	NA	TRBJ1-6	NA	TGCGCCAGCAGCCAAGGTGGTCAGGGGAGAAATTCACCCCTCCACTTT	CASSQGGQGRNSPLHF
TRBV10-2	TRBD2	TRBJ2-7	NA	TGCGCCAGCAGTGGAGCGGGGAACAGCTACGAGCAGTACTTC	CASSGAGNSYEQYF
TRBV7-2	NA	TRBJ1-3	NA	TGTGCCAGCAGCCTACTCCTACCTCCCCCCTCTGGAAACACCATATATTTT	CASSLLLPPPSGNTIYF
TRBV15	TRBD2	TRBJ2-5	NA	TGTGCCACCAGGACTAGCCCGGGCGAGACCCAGTACTTC	CATRTSPGETQYF
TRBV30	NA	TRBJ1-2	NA	TGTGCCTGGAGTGTAATGGGGCCGACTAACTATGGCTACACCTTC	CAWSVMGPTNYGYTF
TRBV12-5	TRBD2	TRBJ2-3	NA	TGTGCTAGTGGCAGACCAGGACTAGATGTAACAGATACGCAGTATTTT	CASGRPGLDVTDTQYF
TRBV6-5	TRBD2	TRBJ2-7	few	TGTGCCAGCAGCCATAGACTAGCTTGGTACGAGCAGTACTTC	CASSHRLAWYEQYF
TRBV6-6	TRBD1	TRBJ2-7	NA	TGTGCCAGCAGTTACTCGATGACAGGGGCCTACGAGCAGTACTTC	CASSYSMTGAYEQYF
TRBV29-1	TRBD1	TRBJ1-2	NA	TGCAGCGTTGATCCAGGGGGTGGCTACACCTTC	CSVDPGGGYTF
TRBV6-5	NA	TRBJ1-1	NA	TGTGCCAGCGGATATGGGGCCACTGAAGCTTTCTTT	CASGYGATEAFF
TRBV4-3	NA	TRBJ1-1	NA	TGCGCCAGCAGCCAAGGCCTGATCGGGAGGAACACTGAAGCTTTCTTT	CASSQGLIGRNTEAFF
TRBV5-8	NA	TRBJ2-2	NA	TGTGCCAGCAGCTCCGGGATTAGCACCGGGGAGCTGTTTTTT	CASSSGISTGELFF
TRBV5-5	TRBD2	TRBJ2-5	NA	TGTGCCAGCAGCTTGGGTCTGGCGGGGGTATGGGAGACCCAGTACTTC	CASSLGLAGVWETQYF
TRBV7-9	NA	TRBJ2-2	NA	TGTGCCAGCAGCCGGGTCGACGCGAACACCGGGGAGCTGTTTTTT	CASSRVDANTGELFF
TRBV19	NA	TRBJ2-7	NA	TGTGCCAGTAGTATCCGTGACGGAGTAAGTACCTACGAGCAGTACTTC	CASSIRDGVSTYEQYF
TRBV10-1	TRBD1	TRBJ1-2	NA	TGCGCCAACACGGCCGGACAGGCAGGGGGCTACACCTTC	CANTAGQAGGYTF
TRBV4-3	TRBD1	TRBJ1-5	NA	TGCGCCAGCAGCCAAGGGTGGGACAGTAATCAGCCCCAGCATTTT	CASSQGWDSNQPQHF
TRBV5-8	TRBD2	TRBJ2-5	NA	TGTGCCAGCAGCTCCTACCGACTAGCGGGGGGGCCGACAGAGACCCAGTACTTC	CASSSYRLAGGPTETQYF
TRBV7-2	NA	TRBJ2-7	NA	TGTGCCAGCAGCATAAGCGGAGGTACTTCCTACGAGCAGTACTTC	CASSISGGTSYEQYF
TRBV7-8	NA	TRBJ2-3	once	TGTGCCAGCAGCTTCCCCCGGCGGGCGGGGGCCTCTTCGACTGGCACAGATACGCAGTATTTT	CASSFPRRAGASSTGTDTQYF
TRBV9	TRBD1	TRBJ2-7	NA	TGTGCCAGCAGCCCCGGGACAGCCTCCTACGAGCAGTACTTC	CASSPGTASYEQYF
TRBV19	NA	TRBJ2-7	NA	TGTGCCAGTAGTATAGTGCCAGACTCCTACGAGCAGTACTTC	CASSIVPDSYEQYF
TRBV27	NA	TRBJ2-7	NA	TGTGCCAGCAGTAAAACGGGAATCCGTTACGAGCAGTACTTC	CASSKTGIRYEQYF
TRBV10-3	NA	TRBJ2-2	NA	TGTGCCATCAGTGAGCCAGTCACCGGGGAGCTGTTTTTT	CAISEPVTGELFF
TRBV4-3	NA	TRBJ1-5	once	TGCGCCAGCAGCCAAGATGCACATCCGTTTCCCCAGCATTTT	CASSQDAHPFPQHF
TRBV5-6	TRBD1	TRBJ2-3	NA	TGTGCCAGCAGCTTGGCGGGGACAGGTGGCACAGATACGCAGTATTTT	CASSLAGTGGTDTQYF
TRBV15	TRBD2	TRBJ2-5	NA	TGTGCCACCAGGGAACTAGCGGGGGCCCAAGAGACCCAGTACTTC	CATRELAGAQETQYF
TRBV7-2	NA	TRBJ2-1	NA	TGTGCCAGCAGCTCCGGGGATGGGGGCGCGAATGGCAATGAGCAGTTCTTC	CASSSGDGGANGNEQFF
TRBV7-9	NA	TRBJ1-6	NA	TGTGCCAGCAGCTGGGAGGCGGGTTATAATTCACCCCTCCACTTT	CASSWEAGYNSPLHF
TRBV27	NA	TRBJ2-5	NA	TGTGCCAGCAGTTTATCCGGGACACCGTACCAAGAGACCCAGTACTTC	CASSLSGTPYQETQYF
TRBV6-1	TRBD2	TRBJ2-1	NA	TGTGCCAGCAGTGAATATTCGGGAAGGGCTAGCGGGGGTAGGAATGAGCAGTTCTTC	CASSEYSGRASGGRNEQFF
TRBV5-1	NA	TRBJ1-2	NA	TGCGCCAGCAGCTTTGAGGGCTCTGGTGGCTACACCTTC	CASSFEGSGGYTF
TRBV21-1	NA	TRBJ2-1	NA	TGTGCCAGCAGCAGGGAGGGGGGGCCAGGCAATGAGCAGTTCTTC	CASSREGGPGNEQFF
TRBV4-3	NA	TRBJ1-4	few	TGCGCCAGCAGCCAAGACGGGGTATCAACTAATGAAAAACTGTTTTTT	CASSQDGVSTNEKLFF
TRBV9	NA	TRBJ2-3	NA	TGTGCCAGCGGGACTGATTTACGGGGAAACACAGATACGCAGTATTTT	CASGTDLRGNTDTQYF
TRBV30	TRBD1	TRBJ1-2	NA	TGTGCCTGGACCGGGACAGTCTATGGCTACACCTTC	CAWTGTVYGYTF